This T cell receptor (beta chain) was identified during a study of PD-1 blockade in mismatch repair-deficient tumors. Study context: Patients had about a dozen mismatch repair-deficient cancer types and were previously treated and progressing.

PCR or immunohistochemistry showed mismatch repair deficiency in every enrolled patient. Three pembrolizumab responders had their TCRs sequenced. Measured with immunoSEQ multiplex PCR; TCRdb has only the in-frame clones, and not every one. The sample has approximately 100,000 clones; under 90% are singletons. CDR3 size: 19 residues. The germline V gene has CDR1 SGHTA and CDR2 FQGTGA. The junction had 17 bases not matched to a gene; V was cut back by 1 base and J by 6 bases. V gene TRBV7-3 combines with J gene TRBJ2-3; 9 bases align to TRBD2. Material: peripheral blood, obtained about eight months after starting pembrolizumab. The source is an adult with mismatch repair-deficient cancer. In nucleotides, the CDR3 is TGTGCCAGCAGCTTAAGGGCTCGTTCGCGGGAGGGCATCAGGGATACGCAGTATTTT. Protein product: CASSLRARSREGIRDTQYF.